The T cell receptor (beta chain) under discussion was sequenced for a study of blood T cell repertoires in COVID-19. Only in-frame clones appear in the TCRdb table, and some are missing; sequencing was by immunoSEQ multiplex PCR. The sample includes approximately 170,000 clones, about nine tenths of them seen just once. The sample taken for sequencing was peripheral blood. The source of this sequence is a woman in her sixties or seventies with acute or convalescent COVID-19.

Written as DNA, the CDR3 is TGTGCCAGCAGCCGGGGGGACAGGGACACTGAAGCTTTCTTT. The encoded protein is CASSRGDRDTEAFF. The chain links TRBV27 to TRBJ1-1; 9 nucleotides align to TRBD1. The germline V gene has CDR1 MNHEY and CDR2 SMNVEV (reference sequence). Unmatched junction bases numbered 5, after V lost 6 bases and J lost 3 bases. CDR3 size: 14 residues.